This T cell receptor beta chain was observed in a study of blood T cell repertoires in COVID-19. About the research overall: The study drew acute and convalescent COVID-19 samples from the United States, Italy and Spain. Sample material is recorded as cDNA or gDNA derived from T cells, B-cell-depleted T cells, or PBMCs.

CDR3 length equals 15 residues. Germline V gene data show CDR1 as MGHDK and CDR2 as SYGVNS. The V and J ends lost 7 bases and 0 bases, in that order; junction bases with no gene match: 4. In the authors' methods: Reference gene primers were amplified, and this amplification served to estimate nucleated cell counts. The table came from immunoSEQ multiplex PCR; TCRdb's copy has only in-frame clones and leaves some out. The V and J calls and the clone size are those of that table, but D and trimming were determined from the DNA. The table shows under 80,000 clones, with around three quarters occurring only once.

The receptor was isolated from a human donor in a cohort sampled during active COVID-19. This chain connects TRBV25-1 to TRBJ1-2; 11 nucleotides agree with TRBD1. Material for sequencing was peripheral blood. The CDR3 here is CASKGQGAANYGYTF. The DNA for the CDR3 is TGTGCCAGCAAAGGACAGGGGGCAGCTAACTATGGCTACACCTTC.